A selection of T cell receptor beta chains follows, all from one sample in a study of OX40 agonist ivuxolimab in advanced cancers. Clones were sequenced by immunoSEQ multiplex PCR, and TCRdb holds only the in-frame ones, with some missing. Of about 50,000 clones in the sample, around 84% are singletons; the top ten hold about 13%. The input for sequencing was CD4+ or CD8+ T cells sorted from blood, taken in a trial of the OX40 agonist ivuxolimab. Source of these receptors: an adult with an advanced solid tumor such as melanoma, head and neck, liver or kidney cancer. Both conserved end residues are part of each CDR3. D genes are given only for firm matches. Clone size, where shown, is once, few, many, or a class for clones that have expanded.

d_gene	v_gene	j_gene	abundance	CDR3aa	CDR3nt
.	TRBV6-6	TRBJ2-3	.	CASSAAEASTDTQYF	TGTGCCAGCAGTGCAGCTGAAGCTAGCACAGATACGCAGTATTTT
.	TRBV18	TRBJ2-2	.	CASSTATNTGELFF	TGTGCCAGCTCAACCGCGACGAACACCGGGGAGCTGTTTTTT
TRBD2	TRBV2	TRBJ2-3	.	CASNRISGSTDTQYF	TGTGCCAGCAATAGAATTAGCGGGAGCACAGATACGCAGTATTTT
TRBD2	TRBV6-5	TRBJ2-7	once	CASSDGDYPYEQYF	TGTGCCAGCAGTGATGGGGACTACCCTTACGAGCAGTACTTC
TRBD2	TRBV9	TRBJ2-2	.	CASSVRRLAGGPEELFF	TGTGCCAGCAGCGTACGACGACTAGCGGGAGGGCCTGAGGAGCTGTTTTTT
.	TRBV6-5	TRBJ1-2	.	CASSEAGRYGYTF	TGTGCCAGCAGTGAAGCGGGCAGGTATGGCTACACCTTC
.	TRBV18	TRBJ1-2	.	CASSLPTGLGGYTF	TGTGCCAGCTCACTACCAACAGGGCTTGGGGGCTACACCTTC
.	TRBV7-2	TRBJ2-1	.	CASSSATGTQGFYEQFF	TGTGCCAGCAGCTCCGCTACCGGGACCCAAGGATTCTATGAGCAGTTCTTC
.	TRBV29-1	TRBJ2-1	.	CSVERLALYNEQFF	TGCAGCGTTGAGCGGCTAGCGTTATACAATGAGCAGTTCTTC
.	TRBV6-1	TRBJ2-4	few	CASSDAGQTLYF	TGTGCCAGCAGTGACGCGGGACAGACCTTATACTTC
.	TRBV5-1	TRBJ1-1	.	CASSSTHQAGLTLEAFF	TGCGCCAGCAGCTCGACCCACCAGGCGGGTCTGACCCTTGAAGCTTTCTTT
.	TRBV20-1	TRBJ1-1	.	CSASGGQEAFF	TGCAGTGCTAGTGGGGGTCAGGAAGCTTTCTTT
.	TRBV5-8	TRBJ2-3	.	CASSPWLDTQYF	TGTGCCAGCAGCCCTTGGTTGGATACGCAGTATTTT
.	TRBV6-5	TRBJ1-4	.	CASSYSNRVNEKLFF	TGTGCCAGCAGTTACTCTAACAGGGTTAATGAAAAACTGTTTTTT
.	TRBV6-1	TRBJ1-5	.	CAGSLHDNQPQHF	TGTGCCGGCAGCCTGCACGACAATCAGCCCCAGCATTTT
.	TRBV7-9	TRBJ1-1	.	CASSLAAGANTEAFF	TGTGCCAGCAGCTTAGCTGCAGGGGCGAACACTGAAGCTTTCTTT
TRBD1	TRBV6-6	TRBJ1-6	.	CASSVRTGRNSPLHF	TGTGCCAGCAGCGTTAGGACAGGGAGGAATTCACCCCTCCACTTT
.	TRBV11-1	TRBJ2-3	.	CASSFMGRDTQYF	TGTGCCAGCAGCTTTATGGGTAGGGATACGCAGTATTTT
TRBD1	TRBV27	TRBJ2-1	few	CASSFRQGLFDEQFF	TGTGCCAGCAGTTTCCGACAGGGCTTGTTCGATGAGCAGTTCTTC
TRBD2	TRBV7-9	TRBJ2-1	.	CASRGGRTYNEQFF	TGTGCCAGCAGGGGCGGGAGGACCTACAATGAGCAGTTCTTC
.	TRBV7-2	TRBJ1-4	.	CASSLAGTNEKLFF	TGTGCCAGCAGCTTAGCAGGAACTAATGAAAAACTGTTTTTT